These 11 T cell receptor beta chains originate from one sample sequenced in a study of beta chain features in type 1 diabetes. Sequencing targeted expressed TCRB transcripts, as all isolated RNA had been reverse transcribed. The method was immunoSEQ multiplex PCR; TCRdb's version includes in-frame clones alone and lacks a portion of them. The table shows about 700,000 clones, with 13% occurring only once. Study results and caveats: In all four CD4+ subsets, TCRB CDR3 length was significantly, moderately reduced in type 1 diabetes.

Their target antigens are unknown. Sequencing used naive CD4+ T cells from blood. These TCRs come from a man in his late teens or twenties with type 1 diabetes.

The chain's CDR3 is CAWARDRGYIQYF. CDR3 in DNA: TGTGCCTGGGCCCGGGACAGGGGTTACATTCAGTACTTC. The genes are TRBV30 and TRBJ2-4; 10 nucleotides line up with TRBD1. V lost 5 bases, J lost 8 bases, and 6 bases stayed unmatched. Germline loops: CDR1 GTSNPN, CDR2 SVGIG (reference sequence). The CDR3 is 13 amino acids.

The chain has TRBV5-1 and TRBJ1-1; D not resolved. The CDR3 is 15 amino acids. V was pared by 4 bases and J by 0 bases, with 13 bases between. Germline V gives CDR1 SGHRS, CDR2 YFSETQ. The CDR3 here is CASSPREAMNTEAFF. In DNA form, the CDR3 reads TGCGCCAGCAGCCCCCGTGAGGCCATGAACACTGAAGCTTTCTTT.

This clone was seen more than once but under ten times. The genes are TRBV7-9 and TRBJ2-1, with D possibly being TRBD2 (5 bases). The germline gives CDR1 SEHNR, CDR2 FQNEAQ (reference sequence). The V gene lost 5 bases and the J gene lost 9 bases, with 11 bases spanning the gap. The CDR3 runs 12 residues. This CDR3 is CASSPLGREQFF. In DNA form, the CDR3 reads TGTGCCAGCAGCCCACTAGGCCGTGAGCAGTTCTTC.

This clone has only a few counts. The chain combines TRBV10-3 with TRBJ1-1; D perhaps matches TRBD1 (5 bases). Germline V gene data show CDR1 as ENHRY and CDR2 as SYGVKD. V was shortened by 2 bases and J by 1 base, with 11 bases between the two germline ends. There are 15 residues in the CDR3. CDR3 protein: CAISERGPPNTEAFF. CDR3 nucleotide sequence: TGTGCCATCAGTGAGCGGGGCCCACCGAACACTGAAGCTTTCTTT.

This clone was counted between two and nine times. The chain recombines TRBV21-1 with TRBJ1-3. TRBV21-1 is a known pseudogene. The CDR3 is made up of 15 amino acids. CDR3 protein: CASSIPRATPWELYF. In nucleotides, the CDR3 is TGTGCCAGCAGCATTCCCCGCGCAACGCCGTGGGAACTATATTTT.

The sample holds a few counts of this clone. The V and J genes are TRBV7-9 and TRBJ1-2; D is perhaps TRBD1 (6 bases). Germline V gene sequence: CDR1 SEHNR, CDR2 FQNEAQ (reference sequence). The CDR3 spans 15 residues. The V and J ends lost 5 bases and 1 base respectively, with 14 bases between them. CDR3 in DNA: TGTGCCAGCAGCCAGGGACACGCTAATAACTATGGCTACACCTTC. Translated, it gives CASSQGHANNYGYTF.

This chain uses TRBV6-6 with TRBJ2-1; 7 bases match TRBD1. Germline loops: CDR1 MNHNY, CDR2 SVGAGI (reference sequence). The CDR3 runs 12 residues. V lost 8 bases and J lost 7; bases outside the gene matches: 5. CDR3 sequence (DNA): TGTGCCAGCGGGGGACAGCGAAATGAGCAGTTCTTC. Protein: CASGGQRNEQFF.

V usage is TRBV11-2 and J usage is TRBJ1-5; D is unclear. The CDR3 covers 15 residues. Germline V lookup: CDR1 SGHAT, CDR2 FQNNGV. V was shortened by 2 bases and J by 1 base, with 9 bases between the two germline ends. For the CDR3, the DNA is TGTGCCAGCAGCTTATTGGGTCTAAGCAATCAGCCCCAGCATTTT. This sequence encodes CASSLLGLSNQPQHF.

The chain has TRBV18 and TRBJ2-1; TRBD2 is a possible D gene (5 bases). Germline V gene data show CDR1 as KGHSH and CDR2 as LQKENI. This CDR3 has 14 residues. V lost 2 bases and J lost 8, with 13 bases in between. CDR3 in DNA: TGTGCCAGCTCACCAGATGCGGACTTTGATGAGCAGTTCTTC. It translates to CASSPDADFDEQFF.

This clone was seen more than once but under ten times. The chain combines TRBV5-1 with TRBJ1-4; 8 positions agree with TRBD1. This CDR3 is built from 13 residues. Germline V gene data show CDR1 as SGHRS and CDR2 as YFSETQ. V was pared by 4 bases and J by 7 bases, with 3 bases of the junction left unmatched. In DNA form, the CDR3 reads TGCGCCAGCAGCAAACAGGGGGGTGAAAAACTGTTTTTT. It specifies CASSKQGGEKLFF.

This clone was seen a handful of times. The rearrangement joins TRBV7-2 to TRBJ2-2; perhaps TRBD2 as D (5 bases). In germline, CDR1 is SGHTA, CDR2 FQGNSA. Trimming stripped 6 bases from V and 4 bases from J, with 12 bases between. This CDR3 comprises 14 residues. The CDR3 nucleotides are TGTGCCAGCAGAGAGCAGGCGGGCACCGGGGAGCTGTTTTTT. The encoded protein is CASREQAGTGELFF.